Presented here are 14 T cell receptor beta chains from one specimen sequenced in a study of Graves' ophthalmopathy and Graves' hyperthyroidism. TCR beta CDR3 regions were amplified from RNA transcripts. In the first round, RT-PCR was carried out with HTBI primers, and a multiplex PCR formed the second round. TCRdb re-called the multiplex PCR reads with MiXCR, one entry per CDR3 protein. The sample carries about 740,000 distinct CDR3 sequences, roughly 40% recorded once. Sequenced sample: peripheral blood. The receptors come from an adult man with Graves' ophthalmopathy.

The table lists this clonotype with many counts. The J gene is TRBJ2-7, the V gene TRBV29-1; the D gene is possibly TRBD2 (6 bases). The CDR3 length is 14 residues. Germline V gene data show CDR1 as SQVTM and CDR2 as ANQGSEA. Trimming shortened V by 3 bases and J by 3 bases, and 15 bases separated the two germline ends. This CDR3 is CSVEGGPSLYEQYF. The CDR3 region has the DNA TGCAGCGTTGAGGGGGGACCGTCTCTCTACGAGCAGTACTTC.

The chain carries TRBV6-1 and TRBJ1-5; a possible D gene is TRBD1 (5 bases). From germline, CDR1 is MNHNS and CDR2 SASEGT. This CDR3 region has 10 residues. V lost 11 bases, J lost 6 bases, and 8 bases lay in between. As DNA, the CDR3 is TGTGCCTGCGGGGGTCAGCCCCAGCATTTT. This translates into CACGGQPQHF.

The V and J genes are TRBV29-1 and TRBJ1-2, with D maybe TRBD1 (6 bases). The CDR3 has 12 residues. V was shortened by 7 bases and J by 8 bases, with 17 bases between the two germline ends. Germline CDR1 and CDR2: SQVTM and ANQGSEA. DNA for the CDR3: TGCAGCGCGACGGACAGACGGGGGGGCTACACCTTC. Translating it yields CSATDRRGGYTF. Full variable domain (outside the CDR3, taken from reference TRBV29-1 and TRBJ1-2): SAVISQKPSRDICQRGTSLTIQCQVDSQVTMMFWYRQQPGQSLTLIATANQGSEATYESGFVIDKFPISRPNLTFSTLTVSNMSPEDSSIYLCSATDRRGGYTFGSGTRLTVV.

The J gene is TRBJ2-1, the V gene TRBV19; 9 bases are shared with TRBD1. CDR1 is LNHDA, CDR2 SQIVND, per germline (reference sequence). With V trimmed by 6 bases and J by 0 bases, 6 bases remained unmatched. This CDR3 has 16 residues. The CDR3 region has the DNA TGTGCCAGTAGAGGTAGACAGGGGGACTCCTACAATGAGCAGTTCTTC. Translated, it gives CASRGRQGDSYNEQFF.

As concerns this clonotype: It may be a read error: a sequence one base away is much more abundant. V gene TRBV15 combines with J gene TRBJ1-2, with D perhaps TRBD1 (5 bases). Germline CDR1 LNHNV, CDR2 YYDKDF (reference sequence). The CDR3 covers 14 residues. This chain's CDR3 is CATSSRDGNYGHTF. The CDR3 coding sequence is TGTGCCACCAGCTCCCGGGACGGGAACTATGGCCACACCTTC. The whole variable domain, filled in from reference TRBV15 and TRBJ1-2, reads DAMVIQNPRYQVTQFGKPVTLSCSQTLNHNVMYWYQQKSSQAPKLLFHYYDKDFNNEADTPDNFQSRRPNTSFCFLDIRSPGLGDTAMYLCATSSRDGNYGHTFGSGTRLTVV.

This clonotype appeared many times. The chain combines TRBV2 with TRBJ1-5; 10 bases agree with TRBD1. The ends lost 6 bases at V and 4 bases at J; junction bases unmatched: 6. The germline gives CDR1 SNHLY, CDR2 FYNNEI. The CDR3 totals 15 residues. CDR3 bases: TGTGCCAGCAGGGACAGGGGGGTGGAGAATCAGCCCCAGCATTTT. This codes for CASRDRGVENQPQHF.

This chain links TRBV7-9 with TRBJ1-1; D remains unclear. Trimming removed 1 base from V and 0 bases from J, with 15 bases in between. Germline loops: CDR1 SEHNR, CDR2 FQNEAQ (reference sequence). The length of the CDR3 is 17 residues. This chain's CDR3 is CASSLVNRVAMNTEAFF. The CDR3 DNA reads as TGTGCCAGCAGCTTAGTTAACAGAGTGGCTATGAACACTGAAGCTTTCTTT.

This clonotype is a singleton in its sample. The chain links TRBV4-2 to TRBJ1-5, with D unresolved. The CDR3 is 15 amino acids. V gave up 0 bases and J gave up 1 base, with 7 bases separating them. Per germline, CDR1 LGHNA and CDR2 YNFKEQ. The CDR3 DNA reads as TGTGCCAGCAGCCAAGATACCGGGAGCAATCAGCCCCAGCATTTT. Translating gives CASSQDTGSNQPQHF.

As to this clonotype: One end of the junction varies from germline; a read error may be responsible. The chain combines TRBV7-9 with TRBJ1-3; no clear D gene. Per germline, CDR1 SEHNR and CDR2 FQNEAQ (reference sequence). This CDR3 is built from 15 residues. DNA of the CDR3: TGTGCCAGCAGCCTCCCATCGAACCATGGAAACACCGTATATTTT. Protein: CASSLPSNHGNTVYF.

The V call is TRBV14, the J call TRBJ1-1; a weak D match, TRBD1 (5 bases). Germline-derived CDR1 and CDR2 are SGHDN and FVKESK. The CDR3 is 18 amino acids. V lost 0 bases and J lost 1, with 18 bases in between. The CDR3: CASSQDSQGREKNTEAFF. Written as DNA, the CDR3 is TGTGCCAGCAGCCAAGATTCGCAGGGAAGGGAAAAGAACACTGAAGCTTTCTTT.

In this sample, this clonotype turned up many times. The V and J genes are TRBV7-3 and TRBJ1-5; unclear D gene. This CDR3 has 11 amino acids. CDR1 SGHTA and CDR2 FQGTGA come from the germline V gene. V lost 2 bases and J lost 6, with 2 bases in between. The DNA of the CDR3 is TGTGCCAGCAGCTTACTTCAGCCCCAGCATTTT. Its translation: CASSLLQPQHF.

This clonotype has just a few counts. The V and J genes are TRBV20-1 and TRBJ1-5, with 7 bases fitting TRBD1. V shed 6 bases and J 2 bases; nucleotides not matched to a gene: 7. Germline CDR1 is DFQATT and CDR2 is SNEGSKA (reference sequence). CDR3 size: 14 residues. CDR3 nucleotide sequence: TGCAGTGCCCTAGGGGGGACAGGCAATCAGCCCCAGCATTTT. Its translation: CSALGGTGNQPQHF.

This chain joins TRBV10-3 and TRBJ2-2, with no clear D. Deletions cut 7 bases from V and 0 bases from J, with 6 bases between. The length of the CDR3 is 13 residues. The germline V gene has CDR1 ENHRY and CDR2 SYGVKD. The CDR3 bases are TGTGCCATCATGTGGGCGAACACCGGGGAGCTGTTTTTT. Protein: CAIMWANTGELFF.

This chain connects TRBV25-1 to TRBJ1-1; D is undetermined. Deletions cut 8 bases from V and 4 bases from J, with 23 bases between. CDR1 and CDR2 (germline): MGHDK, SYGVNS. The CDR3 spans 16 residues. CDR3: CASVENVGPDSTEAFF. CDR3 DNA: TGTGCCAGCGTTGAAAATGTGGGCCCTGACTCCACTGAAGCTTTCTTT.